A selection of T cell receptor beta chains follows, all from one sample in a study of T-cell memory formation after mild COVID-19. Each CDR3 protein gets one entry after TCRdb re-called the 5' RACE reads with MiXCR. The sample holds around 510,000 distinct CDR3 sequences; approximately 21% are singletons and the top ten take about 8.7%. Specimen: PBMCs or a T cell subset sorted from them (not recorded which). The receptors derive from an adult woman who had mild COVID-19 (a few samples of this study predate the infection). Cell type and time point are not known. Both conserved end residues are part of each CDR3. A D gene is named only where the DNA matches it firmly. Expanded clones get a size class; other rows say once, few or many, or leave the size out.

few,NA,TRBJ1-6,TRBV7-9,CASSLPRGENSPLHF,TGTGCCAGCAGCTTACCGCGTGGCGAAAATTCACCCCTCCACTTT
NA,NA,TRBJ2-2,TRBV2,CASRPGGSTGELFF,TGTGCCAGCAGGCCGGGGGGCAGTACCGGGGAGCTGTTTTTT
NA,NA,TRBJ2-7,TRBV12-3/TRBV12-4,CASSLIGGPWGEQYF,TGTGCCAGCAGTCTAATCGGAGGCCCTTGGGGGGAGCAGTACTTC
NA,NA,TRBJ2-2,TRBV15,CATSRGRSGELFF,TGTGCCACCAGCAGGGGCCGGAGCGGGGAGCTGTTTTTT
NA,NA,TRBJ1-2,TRBV7-9,CASSQQLPYGYTF,TGTGCCAGCAGCCAACAGCTCCCCTATGGCTACACCTTC
NA,NA,TRBJ1-2,TRBV30,CAWSVVQGHGYTF,TGTGCCTGGAGTGTAGTGCAGGGGCATGGCTACACCTTC
few,TRBD1,TRBJ1-4,TRBV7-9,CASSPRTGGKLFF,TGTGCCAGCAGCCCCCGTACAGGGGGAAAACTGTTTTTT
many,TRBD2,TRBJ2-4,TRBV7-2,CASSFQRGLTKNIQYF,TGTGCCAGCAGCTTTCAGCGGGGTCTGACCAAAAACATTCAGTACTTC
many,NA,TRBJ1-5,TRBV7-2,CASSLRGDQPQHF,TGTGCCAGCAGCTTACGGGGGGATCAGCCCCAGCATTTT
few,NA,TRBJ1-2,TRBV29-1,CSVEEGNRVGGYTF,TGCAGCGTTGAAGAGGGGAACAGGGTCGGTGGCTACACCTTC
NA,NA,TRBJ2-4,TRBV12-3/TRBV12-4,CASTSGGSAKNIQYF,TGTGCCAGCACCTCGGGGGGCTCGGCCAAAAACATTCAGTACTTC
few,TRBD2,TRBJ2-1,TRBV7-9,CASRAGTSGPPSNEQFF,TGTGCCAGCAGAGCCGGGACTAGCGGGCCCCCCAGCAATGAGCAGTTCTTC
NA,TRBD2,TRBJ2-7,TRBV4-2,CASSLIAGSSYEQYF,TGTGCCAGCAGCCTTATAGCGGGATCCTCCTACGAGCAGTACTTC
NA,TRBD1,TRBJ1-5,TRBV20-1,CSAGGQGNQPQHF,TGCAGTGCTGGCGGACAGGGTAATCAGCCCCAGCATTTT
few,NA,TRBJ2-7,TRBV6-5,CASSYSTTGAGYEQYF,TGTGCCAGCAGTTACTCGACGACGGGAGCTGGTTACGAGCAGTACTTC
many,TRBD1,TRBJ2-7,TRBV7-2,CASSTSTGLRSYEQYF,TGTGCCAGCAGCACCTCGACAGGGCTTCGATCCTACGAGCAGTACTTC
few,NA,TRBJ2-1,TRBV18,CASSPGFGLEQFF,TGTGCCAGCTCACCGGGGTTCGGGCTAGAGCAGTTCTTC
NA,TRBD2,TRBJ2-1,TRBV2,CASRGPGLEQFF,TGTGCCAGCAGGGGCCCGGGACTAGAGCAGTTCTTC
many,TRBD1,TRBJ2-7,TRBV5-1,CASSLQGERGEQYF,TGCGCCAGCAGCCTACAGGGGGAAAGAGGCGAGCAGTACTTC
few,NA,TRBJ1-2,TRBV13,CASSSLGRNYGYTF,TGTGCCAGCAGCTCCCTCGGCCGAAACTATGGCTACACCTTC
many,NA,TRBJ2-7,TRBV5-1,CASSLALNPTTAYEQYF,TGCGCCAGCAGCTTGGCCTTAAATCCCACCACCGCCTACGAGCAGTACTTC
few,TRBD2,TRBJ2-2,TRBV27,CASSPTGLAGGNTGELFF,TGTGCCAGCAGTCCCACTGGACTAGCGGGAGGGAACACCGGGGAGCTGTTTTTT
NA,TRBD1,TRBJ1-2,TRBV7-2,CASSPGDRDGYTF,TGTGCCAGCAGCCCAGGGGACAGGGATGGCTACACCTTC
few,NA,TRBJ2-1,TRBV7-3,CASSPSGRQQFF,TGTGCCAGCAGCCCCTCAGGCCGCCAGCAGTTCTTC
NA,NA,TRBJ2-2,TRBV24-1,CATNEQGSTGELFF,TGTGCCACCAATGAACAGGGCTCCACCGGGGAGCTGTTTTTT
NA,NA,TRBJ2-6,TRBV7-9,CASPLGHLLSGANVLTF,TGTGCCAGCCCCCTCGGACACCTACTTTCTGGGGCCAACGTCCTGACTTTC
few,NA,TRBJ2-7,TRBV15,CATGGKDYEQYF,TGTGCCACCGGAGGGAAGGACTACGAGCAGTACTTC
few,NA,TRBJ2-1,TRBV7-2,CASSLVAGRNNEQFF,TGTGCCAGCAGCTTAGTGGCCGGGAGAAACAATGAGCAGTTCTTC
NA,NA,TRBJ1-1,TRBV3-1,CASSLLGSSNVF,TGTGCCAGCAGCCTCTTGGGCAGCTCGAATGTCTTT
NA,NA,TRBJ1-1,TRBV5-6,CASSFDPVEAFF,TGTGCCAGCAGCTTTGACCCAGTCGAAGCTTTCTTT
few,TRBD2,TRBJ2-1,TRBV25-1,CASRAAGTSGIGDEQFF,TGTGCCAGCAGGGCGGCCGGAACTAGCGGGATTGGCGATGAGCAGTTCTTC
NA,NA,TRBJ2-3,TRBV7-2,CASSLGGYYPDTQYF,TGTGCCAGCAGCTTAGGCGGCTATTACCCAGATACGCAGTATTTT
few,TRBD1,TRBJ1-4,TRBV7-3,CASSQGVGEKLFF,TGTGCCAGCAGCCAGGGGGTCGGTGAAAAACTGTTTTTT
few,NA,TRBJ2-3,TRBV7-7,CASSRGYTDTQYF,TGTGCCAGCAGCCGCGGCTACACAGATACGCAGTATTTT
many,NA,TRBJ2-7,TRBV5-1,CASSLEIGSYEQYF,TGCGCCAGCAGCTTGGAAATAGGCTCCTACGAGCAGTACTTC
NA,TRBD1,TRBJ2-3,TRBV15,CATSRDRGVDTQYF,TGTGCCACCAGTCGTGACAGGGGTGTTGATACGCAGTATTTT
NA,TRBD1,TRBJ1-2,TRBV18,CASSIAGGYGYTF,TGTGCCAGCTCAATTGCAGGGGGCTATGGCTACACCTTC
few,NA,TRBJ2-3,TRBV3-1,CASSGTSSTDTQYF,TGTGCCAGCAGCGGGACATCTAGCACAGATACGCAGTATTTT
NA,NA,TRBJ2-5,TRBV7-2,CASSQLKIGRPGTQYF,TGTGCCAGCAGTCAGCTCAAGATCGGGCGGCCTGGGACCCAGTACTTC
NA,TRBD1,TRBJ2-7,TRBV6-2/TRBV6-3,CASSPDRAVYEQYF,TGTGCCAGCAGCCCCGACAGGGCAGTCTACGAGCAGTACTTC
few,NA,TRBJ2-6,TRBV4-3,CASSQELGTSSWANVLTF,TGCGCCAGCAGCCAAGAGCTCGGGACCTCGAGTTGGGCCAACGTCCTGACTTTC
many,NA,TRBJ1-1,TRBV29-1,CSVEGRMNTEAFF,TGCAGCGTTGAAGGTCGCATGAACACTGAAGCTTTCTTT
NA,TRBD2,TRBJ2-2,TRBV5-1,CASARTSGSRGTGELFF,TGCGCCAGCGCCCGGACTAGCGGGAGCCGGGGGACCGGGGAGCTGTTTTTT
NA,NA,TRBJ1-5,TRBV9,CASSQDSSNQPQHF,TGTGCCAGCAGCCAGGACAGTAGCAATCAGCCCCAGCATTTT
NA,TRBD2,TRBJ2-1,TRBV7-6,CASSQTSGSYYNEQFF,TGTGCCAGCAGCCAAACTAGCGGGAGTTACTACAATGAGCAGTTCTTC
many,NA,TRBJ1-1,TRBV18,CASSPQGNTEAFF,TGTGCCAGCTCACCACAGGGGAACACTGAAGCTTTCTTT
few,NA,TRBJ1-5,TRBV2,CASRDDRNQPQHF,TGTGCCAGCAGGGACGACCGGAATCAGCCCCAGCATTTT
NA,TRBD2,TRBJ2-5,TRBV25-1,CASSDLAGGQETQYF,TGTGCCAGCAGTGACCTAGCGGGAGGACAAGAGACCCAGTACTTC